Listed below are T cell receptor beta chains from one sample, sequenced in a study of control samples from healthy donors and cancer patients. Sequenced by immunoSEQ multiplex PCR; TCRdb stores in-frame clones only, minus some. The table includes about 140,000 clones, roughly 92% detected once. Sequenced sample: blood. The receptor set was obtained from a man under 40 in good health. Each CDR3 is given with its conserved first and last residue. The order of the fields is V gene, CDR3 protein.

V gene: TRBV6-5
CDR3 protein: CASRGSGGKLHEQYF

V gene: TRBV14
CDR3 protein: CASSWGDRGRETQYF

V gene: TRBV30
CDR3 protein: CAWSRLAGRDTQYF

V gene: TRBV5-4
CDR3 protein: CASSFREGYNEQFF

V gene: TRBV5-1
CDR3 protein: CASSTGQENSPLHF

V gene: TRBV18
CDR3 protein: CASSPLNPGQGRREQYF

V gene: TRBV15
CDR3 protein: CATSRGNEKLFF

V gene: TRBV10-3
CDR3 protein: CAISESRYSTYNEQFF

V gene: TRBV14
CDR3 protein: CASSQDRLAGLHF

V gene: TRBV7-2
CDR3 protein: CASSLRSLSSYEQYF

V gene: TRBV4-1
CDR3 protein: CASSQEPNGGGRGEKLFF

V gene: TRBV30
CDR3 protein: CAWRFRMLNTEAFF

V gene: TRBV5-1
CDR3 protein: CASSPRTEQSTGELFF

V gene: TRBV5-8
CDR3 protein: CASSQVRAEQYF

V gene: TRBV29-1
CDR3 protein: CSVEDWTSGSYNEQFF

V gene: TRBV7-3
CDR3 protein: CASSLDAQGAYTF

V gene: TRBV5-1
CDR3 protein: CASSSDRVLGNTEAFF

V gene: TRBV10-3
CDR3 protein: CAISELSRTGVGGRTEAFF

V gene: TRBV9
CDR3 protein: CASSVGPDLYNEQFF

V gene: TRBV7-9
CDR3 protein: CASSIRQGHYTF

V gene: TRBV28
CDR3 protein: CASSLDRANENEQFF

V gene: TRBV28
CDR3 protein: CASSPPTGSGYTF

V gene: TRBV28
CDR3 protein: CASSRTSGYTGELFF

V gene: TRBV20-1
CDR3 protein: CSARVPWGYTF

V gene: TRBV28
CDR3 protein: CASRSDRGSNQPQHF

V gene: TRBV7-8
CDR3 protein: CASSLVSYEQYF

V gene: TRBV19
CDR3 protein: CASSQTAGLEQYF

V gene: TRBV27
CDR3 protein: CASRAGGYGSPLHF

V gene: TRBV28
CDR3 protein: CASSRDRDINQPQHF

V gene: TRBV27
CDR3 protein: CASRSDRIGMGAFF

V gene: TRBV18
CDR3 protein: CASSPLVRGMNEQFF

V gene: TRBV23-1
CDR3 protein: CASSQFGQENFYEQYF

V gene: TRBV7-2
CDR3 protein: CASDMSSGANVLTF

V gene: TRBV15
CDR3 protein: CATSRDLAGVADTQYF

V gene: TRBV7-9
CDR3 protein: CASRNRESNEKLFF

V gene: TRBV27
CDR3 protein: CASSPSPQGDEAFF

V gene: TRBV24-1
CDR3 protein: CATSDSIGEAFF

V gene: TRBV5-6
CDR3 protein: CASSFGSPYEQYF

V gene: TRBV15
CDR3 protein: CATSRDFLGHSHEQYF